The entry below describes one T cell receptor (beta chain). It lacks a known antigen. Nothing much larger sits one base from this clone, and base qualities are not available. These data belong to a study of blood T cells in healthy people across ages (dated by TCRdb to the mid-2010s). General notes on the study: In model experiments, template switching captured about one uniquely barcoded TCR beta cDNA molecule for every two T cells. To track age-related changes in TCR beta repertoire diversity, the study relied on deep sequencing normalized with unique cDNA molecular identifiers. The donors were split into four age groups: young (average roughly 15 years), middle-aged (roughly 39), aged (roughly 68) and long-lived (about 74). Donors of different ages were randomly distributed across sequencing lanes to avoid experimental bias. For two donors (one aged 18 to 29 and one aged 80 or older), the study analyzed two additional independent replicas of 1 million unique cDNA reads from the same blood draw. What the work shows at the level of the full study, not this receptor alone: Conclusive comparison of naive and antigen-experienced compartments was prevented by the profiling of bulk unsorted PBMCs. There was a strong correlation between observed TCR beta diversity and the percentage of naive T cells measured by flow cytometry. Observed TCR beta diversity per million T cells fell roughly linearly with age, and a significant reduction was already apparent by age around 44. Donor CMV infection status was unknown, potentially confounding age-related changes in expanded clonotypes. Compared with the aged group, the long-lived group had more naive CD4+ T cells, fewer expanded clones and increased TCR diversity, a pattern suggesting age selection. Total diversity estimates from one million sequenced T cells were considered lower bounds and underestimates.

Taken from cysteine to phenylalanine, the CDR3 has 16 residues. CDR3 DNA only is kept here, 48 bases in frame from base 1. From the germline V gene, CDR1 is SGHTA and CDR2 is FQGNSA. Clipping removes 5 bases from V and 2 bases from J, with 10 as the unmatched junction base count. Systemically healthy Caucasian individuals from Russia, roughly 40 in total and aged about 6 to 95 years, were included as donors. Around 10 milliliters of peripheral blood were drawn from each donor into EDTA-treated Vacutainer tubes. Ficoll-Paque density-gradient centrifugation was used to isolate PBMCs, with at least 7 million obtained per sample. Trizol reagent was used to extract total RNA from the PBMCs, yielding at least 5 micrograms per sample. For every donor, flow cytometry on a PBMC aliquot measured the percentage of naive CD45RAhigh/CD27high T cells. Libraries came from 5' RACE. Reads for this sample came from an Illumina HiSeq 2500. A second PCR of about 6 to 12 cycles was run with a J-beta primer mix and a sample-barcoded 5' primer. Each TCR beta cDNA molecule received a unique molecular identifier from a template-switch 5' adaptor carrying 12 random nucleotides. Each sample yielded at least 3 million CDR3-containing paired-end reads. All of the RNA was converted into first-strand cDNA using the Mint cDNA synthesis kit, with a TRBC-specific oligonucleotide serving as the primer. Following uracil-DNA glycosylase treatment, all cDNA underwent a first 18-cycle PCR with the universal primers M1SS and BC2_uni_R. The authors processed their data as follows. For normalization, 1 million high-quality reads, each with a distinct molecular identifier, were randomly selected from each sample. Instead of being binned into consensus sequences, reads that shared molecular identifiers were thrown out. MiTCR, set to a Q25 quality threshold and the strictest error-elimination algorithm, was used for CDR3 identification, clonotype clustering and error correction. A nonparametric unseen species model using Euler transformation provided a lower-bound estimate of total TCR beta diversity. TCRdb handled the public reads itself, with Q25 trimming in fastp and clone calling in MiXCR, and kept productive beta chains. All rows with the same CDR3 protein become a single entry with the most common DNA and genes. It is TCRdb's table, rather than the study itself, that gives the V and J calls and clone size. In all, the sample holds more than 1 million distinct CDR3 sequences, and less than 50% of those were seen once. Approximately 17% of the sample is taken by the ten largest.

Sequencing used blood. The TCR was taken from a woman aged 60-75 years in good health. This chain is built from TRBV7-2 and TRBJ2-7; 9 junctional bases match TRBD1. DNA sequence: TGTGCCAGCAGCCGCAGAGGACAGGGGATAACCTACGAGCAGTACTTC. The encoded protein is CASSRRGQGITYEQYF. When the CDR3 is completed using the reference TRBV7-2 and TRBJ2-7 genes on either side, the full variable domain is GAGVSQSPSNKVTEKGKDVELRCDPISGHTALYWYRQSLGQGLEFLIYFQGNSAPDKSGLPSDRFSAERTGGSVSTLTIQRTQQEDSAVYLCASSRRGQGITYEQYFGPGTRLTVT.